Shown below are 10 T cell receptor beta chains from a single sample sequenced in a study of cytomegalovirus exposure and HLA in healthy donors. A multiplex PCR was run with 60 Vbeta primers and 13 Jbeta primers. Method: immunoSEQ multiplex PCR; TCRdb's copy keeps in-frame clones and lacks some. The data show over 150,000 clones, approximately 75% seen once. The specimen sequenced was PBMCs. These receptors all come from a man aged 18 to 29 in good health and CMV-seronegative.

The chain recombines TRBV28 with TRBJ1-2; no firm D call. CDR1 and CDR2 (germline): MDHEN, SYDVKM. V was shortened by 6 bases and J by 0 bases, with 14 bases between the two germline ends. This CDR3 comprises 15 residues. The CDR3 nucleotides read TGTGCCAGCAGCCTCCCCCGTAGAACTAACTATGGCTACACCTTC. Translation gives CASSLPRRTNYGYTF.

This clone was seen only a few times. The chain has TRBV21-1 and TRBJ1-1; the table names TRBD1, a call not compared with the DNA. TRBV21-1 is noted as a pseudogene. CDR3 length equals 19 residues. CDR3 in amino acids: CASSNEDKDRRPMNTEAFF. In nucleotides, the CDR3 is TGTGCCAGCAGCAATGAGGATAAGGACAGGCGACCCATGAACACTGAAGCTTTCTTT.

The J gene is TRBJ1-6, the V gene TRBV7-9; D remains unclear. The CDR3 runs to 16 residues. V lost 1 base and J 6 bases, leaving 13 bases between the germline ends. Germline CDR1 is SEHNR and CDR2 is FQNEAQ (reference sequence). Written as DNA, the CDR3 is TGTGCCAGCAGCTTAGGGGCTGGGGAGTCTAATTCACCCCTCCACTTT. It yields the protein CASSLGAGESNSPLHF.

For this clone: Other DNA sequences in the sample encode the same CDR3. The chain has TRBV10-3 and TRBJ2-3; 14 nucleotides match TRBD2. CDR3 length: 17 amino acids. The V and J ends lost 4 bases and 2 bases, in that order; junction bases with no gene match: 5. Germline V CDR1 and CDR2: ENHRY, SYGVKD. The CDR3 nucleotides read TGTGCCATCAGTGGGGGGACTAGCGGGGGATTCACAGATACGCAGTATTTT. Translating it yields CAISGGTSGGFTDTQYF.

Here the CDR3 reads CASSGNQGKYEQYF. Here the CDR3 DNA reads TGTGCCAGCAGTGGCAACCAGGGGAAGTACGAGCAGTACTTC. The V call is TRBV6-1, the J call TRBJ2-7; TRBD1 is a possible D gene (6 bases). Germline V CDR1 and CDR2: MNHNS, SASEGT. Trimming left V 4 bases short and J 4 bases short, with 14 bases between. The CDR3 extends over 14 amino acids.

This chain links TRBV19 with TRBJ1-2, with D perhaps TRBD1 (5 bases). Germline loops: CDR1 LNHDA, CDR2 SQIVND (reference sequence). The CDR3 runs 14 residues. V was shortened by 1 base and J by 3 bases, with 9 bases between the two germline ends. In nucleotides, the CDR3 is TGTGCCAGTAGTATAGTTACAGGAGACTATGGCTACACCTTC. Translated: CASSIVTGDYGYTF. Full variable domain (rest looked up from reference TRBV19 and TRBJ1-2): DGGITQSPKYLFRKEGQNVTLSCEQNLNHDAMYWYRQDPGQGLRLIYYSQIVNDFQKGDIAEGYSVSREKKESFPLTVTSAQKNPTAFYLCASSIVTGDYGYTFGSGTRLTVV.

This rearrangement joins TRBV2 to TRBJ1-4; 10 bases agree with TRBD1. The CDR3 has 13 amino acids. V was pared by 4 bases and J by 10 bases, with 3 bases of the junction left unmatched. The germline V gene encodes CDR1 SNHLY and CDR2 FYNNEI. CDR3 protein: CASSVRTGGKLFF. The DNA of the CDR3 is TGTGCCAGCAGTGTCCGGACAGGGGGAAAACTGTTTTTT.

This clone was picked up a small number of times. The chain links TRBV28 to TRBJ1-3; D is uncertain. V lost 2 bases and J 3 bases, leaving 17 bases between the germline ends. From germline, CDR1 is MDHEN and CDR2 SYDVKM. The CDR3 length is 17 residues. CDR3: CASSLQRRGRNGNTIYF. The CDR3 coding sequence is TGTGCCAGCAGTTTACAGCGCCGGGGTCGAAATGGAAACACCATATATTTT.

The CDR3 region is CASSSRGLSGSYEQYV. The DNA for the CDR3 is TGTGCCAGCAGTTCAAGGGGACTTTCGGGCTCCTACGAGCAGTACGTC. The chain is built from TRBV28 and TRBJ2-7; tentatively, D is TRBD2 (6 bases). With 4 bases removed from V and 0 bases from J, the gap between germline ends came to 16 bases. The CDR3 extends over 16 amino acids. Germline-derived CDR1 and CDR2 are MDHEN and SYDVKM.

The chain carries TRBV19 and TRBJ2-1; D is uncertain. The germline CDR1 and CDR2 sequences are LNHDA and SQIVND (reference sequence). V was clipped by 6 bases and J by 7 bases, with 13 bases between them. The CDR3 length is 13 residues. The CDR3 region has the DNA TGTGCCAGTAGCCCTTCGAGCTGGAATGAGCAGTTCTTC. This gives the protein CASSPSSWNEQFF. The full variable domain, its missing parts supplied by reference TRBV19 and TRBJ2-1, is DGGITQSPKYLFRKEGQNVTLSCEQNLNHDAMYWYRQDPGQGLRLIYYSQIVNDFQKGDIAEGYSVSREKKESFPLTVTSAQKNPTAFYLCASSPSSWNEQFFGPGTRLTVL.